The 9 T cell receptor beta chains listed next were all sequenced from one sample in a study of cytomegalovirus exposure and HLA in healthy donors. Data came from immunoSEQ multiplex PCR; TCRdb stores just in-frame clones and leaves some out. The table has 210,000 or so clones, just over 85% seen once. Source material: PBMCs. The origin of the receptors is a woman aged 18-35 years in good health and CMV-seronegative.

The V gene is TRBV19, the J gene TRBJ2-7; D is possibly TRBD2 (6 bases). Germline CDR1 LNHDA, CDR2 SQIVND (reference sequence). The CDR3 runs to 13 residues. The V and J ends lost 1 base and 3 bases respectively, with 7 bases between them. CDR3 sequence (DNA): TGTGCCAGTAGTATAGGGGGGGACTACGAGCAGTACTTC. This codes for CASSIGGDYEQYF.

The genes are TRBV29-1 and TRBJ1-3; D unclear. There are 16 residues in the CDR3. Germline V gene sequence: CDR1 SQVTM, CDR2 ANQGSEA. The germline V and J ends were trimmed by 4 bases and 0 bases, with 16 bases remaining between them. The CDR3 region is CSVAWPTANSGNTIYF. CDR3 DNA: TGCAGCGTTGCCTGGCCCACCGCAAACTCTGGAAACACCATATATTTT. Combining the CDR3 with reference TRBV29-1 and TRBJ1-3 gives the whole variable domain SAVISQKPSRDICQRGTSLTIQCQVDSQVTMMFWYRQQPGQSLTLIATANQGSEATYESGFVIDKFPISRPNLTFSTLTVSNMSPEDSSIYLCSVAWPTANSGNTIYFGEGSWLTVV.

V and J are TRBV27 and TRBJ1-4; tentative D call: TRBD1 (5 bases). The V and J ends lost 0 bases and 3 bases respectively, with 14 bases between them. The CDR3 contains 17 residues. Germline V CDR1 and CDR2: MNHEY, SMNVEV (reference sequence). CDR3 amino acids: CASSLSPPGYANEKLFF. CDR3 nucleotides: TGTGCCAGCAGTTTATCCCCCCCAGGGTACGCTAATGAAAAACTGTTTTTT.

The J gene is TRBJ2-3, the V gene TRBV5-5, with 8 bases identical to TRBD2. The CDR3 is 17 amino acids. In germline, CDR1 is SGHKS, CDR2 YYEKEE (reference sequence). The junction had 12 bases not matched to a gene; V was cut back by 4 bases and J by 2 bases. CDR3 nucleotide sequence: TGTGCCAGCAGCGGTGGGCGGGAGGATCTTATCACAGATACGCAGTATTTT. This codes for CASSGGREDLITDTQYF.

A single count supports this clone. The gene calls are TRBV28 and TRBJ2-3; 9 bases are a match to TRBD2. The CDR3 is 18 amino acids. Germline V gives CDR1 MDHEN, CDR2 SYDVKM. Trimming cost V 3 bases and J 0 bases; bases outside gene matches: 10. The CDR3 is CASSFSSSGASSTDTQYF. The CDR3 DNA reads TGTGCCAGCAGTTTTTCGTCTAGCGGGGCGTCTAGCACAGATACGCAGTATTTT.

The V gene is TRBV6-4, the J gene TRBJ2-1, with 9 bases lining up with TRBD2. Germline lookup yields CDR1 MRHNA and CDR2 SNTAGT. V shed 0 bases, J shed 6 bases, and the junction held 6 bases outside the gene matches. This CDR3 has 16 amino acids. The CDR3 sequence: CASSDSPAGGGNEQFF. The CDR3 bases are TGTGCCAGCAGTGACTCCCCAGCGGGAGGCGGCAATGAGCAGTTCTTC.

The rearrangement uses TRBV4-1 and TRBJ2-2, with TRBD2 matching 11 bases. The CDR3 sequence is 17 residues long. Germline V gives CDR1 MGHRA, CDR2 YSYEKL. Trimming removed 0 bases from V and 2 bases from J; junction bases left unmatched: 2. The CDR3 region has the DNA TGCGCCAGCAGCCAAGATCTAGCGGGAGGAAACACCGGGGAGCTGTTTTTT. This sequence encodes CASSQDLAGGNTGELFF.

This chain uses TRBV7-2 with TRBJ2-3, with 11 positions matching TRBD2. V gave up 5 bases and J gave up 4 bases; unmatched junction bases: 2. The CDR3 length is 14 residues. Looked up from germline, CDR1 is SGHTA and CDR2 is FQGNSA. CDR3 in DNA: TGTGCCAGCAGCCTGACTAGCGGGGCAGATACGCAGTATTTT. It codes for CASSLTSGADTQYF.

The chain has TRBV30 and TRBJ1-5; 7 positions agree with TRBD1. Looked up from germline, CDR1 is GTSNPN and CDR2 is SVGIG (reference sequence). The CDR3 is 13 residues long. V was clipped by 5 bases and J by 1 base; unmatched bases: 2. CDR3 amino acids: CAWSDRSNQPQHF. The CDR3 DNA follows: TGTGCCTGGTCGGACAGGAGCAATCAGCCCCAGCATTTT.